These 18 T cell receptor beta chains were all obtained from the same sample, sequenced in a study of chemoradiotherapy in HPV16-positive cancers. The repertoire was sequenced with immunoSEQ multiplex PCR; TCRdb's copy has only in-frame clones and lacks some. The table has about 15,000 clones, under 95% seen once. The sequencing here drew on blood, taken from a patient who underwent chemoradiotherapy. The receptors derive from a human donor with HPV-associated anogenital cancer.

The chain links TRBV11-3 to TRBJ2-7; D is possibly TRBD1 (6 bases). CDR3 length: 15 amino acids. V lost 4 bases, J lost 3 bases, and 16 bases lay in between. Germline V gene lookup returns CDR1 SGHNT and CDR2 YENEEA. CDR3 bases: TGTGCCAGCAGCTCCCAGGGGTTTGGAAACTACGAGCAGTACTTC. Protein: CASSSQGFGNYEQYF.

This chain uses TRBV19 with TRBJ2-1; 7 positions match TRBD2. Germline CDR1 is LNHDA and CDR2 is SQIVND (reference sequence). The V and J ends lost 4 bases and 10 bases, in that order; junction bases with no gene match: 13. The CDR3 is made up of 15 amino acids. The CDR3: CASSTQRGSRTEQFF. The DNA of the CDR3 is TGTGCCAGTAGTACTCAGCGGGGAAGTCGGACCGAGCAGTTCTTC.

This clone appeared a few times. The genes are TRBV7-9 and TRBJ2-3, with D perhaps TRBD1 (6 bases). There are 17 residues in the CDR3. With 5 bases removed from V and 7 bases from J, the gap between germline ends came to 25 bases. The germline V gene has CDR1 SEHNR and CDR2 FQNEAQ (reference sequence). The CDR3 sequence is CASSQSWGQGLGHTQYF. The CDR3 DNA follows: TGTGCCAGCAGCCAATCGTGGGGGCAGGGATTGGGTCATACGCAGTATTTT.

The chain employs TRBV18 and TRBJ1-2, with 7 bases fitting TRBD1. There are 15 residues in the CDR3. CDR1 KGHSH and CDR2 LQKENI come from the germline V gene. Trimming removed 3 bases from V and 7 bases from J; junction bases left unmatched: 11. The CDR3 is CASSPLPDGDSGYTF. The CDR3, as DNA: TGTGCCAGCTCACCCCTCCCGGACGGGGACAGTGGCTACACCTTC.

The J gene is TRBJ2-7, the V gene TRBV30; D ambiguous. Trimming removed 0 bases from V and 5 bases from J, with 5 bases in between. The CDR3 has 11 amino acids. Germline-derived CDR1 and CDR2 are GTSNPN and SVGIG (reference sequence). The CDR3 reads CAWSVMHEQYF. The CDR3 nucleotides read TGTGCCTGGAGTGTAATGCACGAGCAGTACTTC.

The rearrangement uses TRBV5-1 and TRBJ2-1, with a possible D match to TRBD2 (7 bases). Germline values: CDR1 SGHRS, CDR2 YFSETQ. CDR3 length: 16 residues. V was pared by 4 bases and J by 4 bases, with 18 bases between. DNA of the CDR3: TGCGCCAGCAGCAAGGGGGGGGAGGACATATACAATGAGCAGTTCTTC. It encodes CASSKGGEDIYNEQFF.

The CDR3 DNA reads TGTGCCAGCAGCCCCACGAGGGGGGCCCTCTACAATGAGCAGTTCTTC. Its translation is CASSPTRGALYNEQFF. The chain employs TRBV7-9 and TRBJ2-1, with D tentatively TRBD1 or TRBD2 (6 bases each). From germline, CDR1 is SEHNR and CDR2 FQNEAQ (reference sequence). The CDR3 loop spans 16 amino acids. The V end lost 5 bases, the J end lost 3 bases, and 17 bases lay between the germline ends.

V usage is TRBV19 and J usage is TRBJ1-3, with 7 bases that match TRBD1. J gave up 0 bases and V 7 bases, and 12 bases lay outside the gene matches. This CDR3 comprises 17 residues. CDR1 is LNHDA and CDR2 is SQIVND in the germline V gene (reference sequence). The CDR3 DNA reads as TGTGCCAGTACCGGGGGGGACAGCCGCTTCTCTGGAAACACCATATATTTT. This sequence encodes CASTGGDSRFSGNTIYF.

V usage is TRBV5-6 and J usage is TRBJ2-1; 10 positions match TRBD2. The germline gives CDR1 SGHDT, CDR2 YYEEEE. The CDR3 is made up of 15 amino acids. V was clipped by 2 bases and J by 8 bases; unmatched bases: 7. CDR3 amino acids: CASSLGSGGAYEQFF. As DNA, the CDR3 is TGTGCCAGCAGCTTAGGCAGCGGGGGGGCGTATGAGCAGTTCTTC. Complete variable domain (other parts from reference TRBV5-6 and TRBJ2-1): DAGVTQSPTHLIKTRGQQVTLRCSPKSGHDTVSWYQQALGQGPQFIFQYYEEEERQRGNFPDRFSGHQFPNYSSELNVNALLLGDSALYLCASSLGSGGAYEQFFGPGTRLTVL.

This clone was recorded only once. The rearrangement links TRBV29-1 to TRBJ1-2; D call uncertain. Germline assignment: CDR1 SQVTM and CDR2 ANQGSEA. The CDR3 has 12 amino acids. Trimming took off 3 bases at V and 5 bases at J, with 10 bases between the two ends. The CDR3 DNA is TGCAGCGTTGAGTCCACGATATATGGCTACACCTTC. As protein: CSVESTIYGYTF.

The chain uses TRBV11-2 and TRBJ2-3; 8 positions match TRBD1. This CDR3 is built from 16 residues. Germline CDR1 SGHAT, CDR2 FQNNGV. The V and J ends lost 4 bases and 0 bases, in that order; junction bases with no gene match: 6. For the CDR3, the DNA is TGTGCCAGCAGCTCACAGGGACAGGAGAGCACAGATACGCAGTATTTT. Protein: CASSSQGQESTDTQYF.

The chain is built from TRBV5-6 and TRBJ1-4; TRBD1 agrees at 10 bases. The CDR3 runs 17 residues. The trim removed 3 bases at V and 3 bases at J, leaving 8 bases unmatched. The V gene's germline CDR1 is SGHDT and CDR2 YYEEEE. This CDR3 is CASSSRDRGSSNEKLFF. CDR3 nucleotide sequence: TGTGCCAGCAGCTCCCGGGACAGGGGTTCGTCTAATGAAAAACTGTTTTTT.

The chain recombines TRBV5-5 with TRBJ2-5; 9 bases map to TRBD1. Germline-derived CDR1 and CDR2 are SGHKS and YYEKEE (reference sequence). CDR3 length: 15 amino acids. Germline trimming cut 3 bases from V and 4 bases from J; bases unmatched to any gene: 7. The CDR3 DNA is TGTGCCAGCAGCTCAGGGACAGGGAGGGCAGAGACCCAGTACTTC. Amino acids: CASSSGTGRAETQYF.

The chain carries TRBV5-4 and TRBJ2-3; D remains ambiguous. Germline V lookup: CDR1 SGHNT, CDR2 YYREEE (reference sequence). This CDR3 spans 13 amino acids. Trimming pared 3 bases from V and 2 bases from J, leaving 7 bases between. This chain's CDR3 is CASSSPNTDTQYF. The CDR3 DNA follows: TGTGCCAGCAGCTCCCCAAACACAGATACGCAGTATTTT.

This chain joins TRBV7-2 and TRBJ1-2; unclear D gene. CDR1 is SGHTA, CDR2 FQGNSA, per germline. V was trimmed by 4 bases and J by 3 bases, leaving 15 bases between them. The CDR3 runs 15 residues. CDR3 coding DNA: TGTGCCAGCAGCTCGACCGCTAGCCAGTACTATGGCTACACCTTC. It codes for CASSSTASQYYGYTF.

V usage is TRBV9 and J usage is TRBJ2-2; 9 bases are a match to TRBD1. Germline V CDR1 and CDR2: SGDLS, YYNGEE. The CDR3 totals 17 residues. V was clipped by 0 bases and J by 4 bases; unmatched bases: 7. The CDR3 protein is CASSVDMGQGFTGELFF. The CDR3 nucleotides read TGTGCCAGCAGCGTAGACATGGGACAGGGATTCACCGGGGAGCTGTTTTTT.

The CDR3 coding sequence is TGTGCCAGCAGTACCGACAGGGGAGGCCCTAATACGCAGTATTTT. Its translation: CASSTDRGGPNTQYF. The chain carries TRBV6-5 and TRBJ2-3; 8 bases align to TRBD1. CDR3 length equals 15 residues. CDR1 is MNHEY, CDR2 SVGAGI, per germline. V lost 5 bases, J lost 7 bases, and 11 bases stayed unmatched.

This chain uses TRBV30 with TRBJ1-1; TRBD1 might be the D (6 bases). V lost 2 bases to trimming and J lost 7 bases, with 23 bases between them. This CDR3 spans 16 amino acids. Germline-derived CDR1 and CDR2 are GTSNPN and SVGIG (reference sequence). CDR3: CAWSTPRGGGMNEAFF. In DNA form, the CDR3 reads TGTGCCTGGAGTACTCCGAGAGGGGGAGGAATGAATGAAGCTTTCTTT.